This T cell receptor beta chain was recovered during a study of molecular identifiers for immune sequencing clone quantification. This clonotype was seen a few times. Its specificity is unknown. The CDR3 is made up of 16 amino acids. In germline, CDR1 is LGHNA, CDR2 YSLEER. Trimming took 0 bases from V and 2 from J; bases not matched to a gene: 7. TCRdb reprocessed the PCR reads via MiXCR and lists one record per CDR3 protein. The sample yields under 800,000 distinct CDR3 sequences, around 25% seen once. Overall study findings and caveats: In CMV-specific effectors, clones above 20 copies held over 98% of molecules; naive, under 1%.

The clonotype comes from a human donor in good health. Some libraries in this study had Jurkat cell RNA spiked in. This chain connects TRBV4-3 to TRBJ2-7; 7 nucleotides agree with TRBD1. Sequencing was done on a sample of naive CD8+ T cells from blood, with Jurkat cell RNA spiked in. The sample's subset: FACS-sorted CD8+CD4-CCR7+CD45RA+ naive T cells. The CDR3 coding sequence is TGCGCCAGCAGCCAAGATCGGTTTGGGACAGCCTACGAGCAGTACTTC. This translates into CASSQDRFGTAYEQYF.